This T cell receptor (beta chain) was recovered during a study of OX40 agonist ivuxolimab in advanced cancers. Across the whole study: The dose-escalation cohort was just under 85% male, with a mean age of around 60 years, ranging about 23 to 80. Three individuals attained partial responses, comprising one hepatocellular carcinoma case and two cutaneous melanoma cases.

Notes on the study in general: The mean number of expanded clones was higher in CD8+ T cells than in CD4+. Circulating CD4+ and CD8+ T cells showed clonal expansion by week 6 at 0.1 to 3.0 mg/kg.

This clone was seen more than once but under ten times. Its antigen is as yet unknown. Data came from immunoSEQ multiplex PCR; TCRdb stores just in-frame clones and leaves some out. This repertoire shows tens of thousands of clones, roughly nine tenths found once; its top ten account for about 4%. This receptor was obtained from an adult with an advanced solid tumor such as melanoma, head and neck, liver or kidney cancer. The sample was CD4+ or CD8+ T cells sorted from blood, taken in a trial of the OX40 agonist ivuxolimab.

The CDR3 loop is CAWSLKRQGRLDGYTF. The CDR3 DNA is TGTGCCTGGAGTCTAAAGAGACAGGGTAGGCTTGACGGCTACACCTTC. V usage is TRBV30 and J usage is TRBJ1-2; 7 nucleotides agree with TRBD1. The CDR3 consists of 16 residues. V shed 2 bases and J 8 bases; nucleotides not matched to a gene: 17. Per the germline V gene, CDR1 is GTSNPN and CDR2 is SVGIG (reference sequence).